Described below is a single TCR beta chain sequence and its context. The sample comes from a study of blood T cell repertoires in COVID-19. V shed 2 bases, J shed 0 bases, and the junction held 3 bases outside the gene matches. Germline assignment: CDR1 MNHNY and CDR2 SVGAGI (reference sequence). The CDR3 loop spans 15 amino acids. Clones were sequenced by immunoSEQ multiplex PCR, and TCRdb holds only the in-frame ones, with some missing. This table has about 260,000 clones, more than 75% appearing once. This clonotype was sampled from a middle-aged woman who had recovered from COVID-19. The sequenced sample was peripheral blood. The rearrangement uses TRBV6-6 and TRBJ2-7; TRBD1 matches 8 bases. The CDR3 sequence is CASSYRQGSSYEQYF. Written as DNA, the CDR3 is TGTGCCAGCAGTTACCGACAGGGGAGCTCCTACGAGCAGTACTTC.